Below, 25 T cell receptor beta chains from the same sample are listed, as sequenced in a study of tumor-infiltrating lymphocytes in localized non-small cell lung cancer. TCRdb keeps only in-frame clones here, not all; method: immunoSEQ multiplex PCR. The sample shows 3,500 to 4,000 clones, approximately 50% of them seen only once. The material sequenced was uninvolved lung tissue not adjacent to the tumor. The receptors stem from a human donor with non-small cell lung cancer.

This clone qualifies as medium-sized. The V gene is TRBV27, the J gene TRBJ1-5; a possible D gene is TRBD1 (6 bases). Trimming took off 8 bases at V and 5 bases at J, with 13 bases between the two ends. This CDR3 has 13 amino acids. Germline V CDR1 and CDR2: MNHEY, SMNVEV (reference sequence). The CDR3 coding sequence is TGTGCCAGCGGGCAGGGGCCCTATCAGCCCCAGCATTTT. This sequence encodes CASGQGPYQPQHF.

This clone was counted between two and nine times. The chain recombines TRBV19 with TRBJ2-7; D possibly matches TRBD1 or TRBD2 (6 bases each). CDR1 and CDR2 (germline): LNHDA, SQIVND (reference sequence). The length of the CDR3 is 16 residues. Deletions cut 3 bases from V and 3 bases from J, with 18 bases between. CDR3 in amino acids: CASSMGHGGGGYEQYF. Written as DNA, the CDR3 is TGTGCCAGTAGTATGGGGCACGGAGGGGGAGGCTACGAGCAGTACTTC.

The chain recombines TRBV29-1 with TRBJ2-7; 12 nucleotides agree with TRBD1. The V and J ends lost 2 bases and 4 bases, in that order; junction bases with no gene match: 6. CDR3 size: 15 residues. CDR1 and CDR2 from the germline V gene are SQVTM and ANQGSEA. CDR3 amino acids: CSVELRDRGQYEQYF. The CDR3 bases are TGCAGCGTTGAACTCCGGGACAGGGGGCAGTACGAGCAGTACTTC.

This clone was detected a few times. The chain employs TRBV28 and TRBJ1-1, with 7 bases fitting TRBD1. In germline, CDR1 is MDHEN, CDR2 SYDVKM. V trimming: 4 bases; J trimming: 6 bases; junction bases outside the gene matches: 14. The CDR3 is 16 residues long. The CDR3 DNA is TGTGCCAGCAGTTCCGGACAGGAGTTTTTCTTGGCTGAAGCTTTCTTT. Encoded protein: CASSSGQEFFLAEAFF.

Here the CDR3 reads CASSLKSETQYF. CDR3 DNA sequence: TGCGCCAGCAGCTTGAAGTCGGAGACCCAGTACTTC. This rearrangement joins TRBV5-1 to TRBJ2-5; no clear D. The CDR3 is 12 residues long. The V end lost 1 base, the J end lost 5 bases, and 6 bases lay between the germline ends. Looked up from germline, CDR1 is SGHRS and CDR2 is YFSETQ.

CDR3 loop: CASSPMTEPEAFF. CDR3 bases: TGTGCCAGCAGTCCCATGACAGAGCCTGAAGCTTTCTTT. The rearrangement links TRBV5-6 to TRBJ1-1; D perhaps matches TRBD1 (5 bases). The CDR3 covers 13 residues. V lost 5 bases and J 6 bases, leaving 14 bases between the germline ends. Germline lookup yields CDR1 SGHDT and CDR2 YYEEEE.

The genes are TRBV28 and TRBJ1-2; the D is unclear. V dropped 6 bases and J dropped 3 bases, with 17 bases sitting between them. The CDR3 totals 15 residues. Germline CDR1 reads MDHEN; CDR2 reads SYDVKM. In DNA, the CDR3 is TGTGCCAGCAGGAACGGTCCCGAGGTCTACTATGGCTACACCTTC. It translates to CASRNGPEVYYGYTF.

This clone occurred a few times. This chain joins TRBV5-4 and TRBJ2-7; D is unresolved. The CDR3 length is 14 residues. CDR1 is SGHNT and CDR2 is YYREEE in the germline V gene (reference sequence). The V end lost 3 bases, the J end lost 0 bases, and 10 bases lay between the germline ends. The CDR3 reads CASSSGRSSYEQYF. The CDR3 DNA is TGTGCCAGCAGCTCCGGACGGAGCTCCTACGAGCAGTACTTC.

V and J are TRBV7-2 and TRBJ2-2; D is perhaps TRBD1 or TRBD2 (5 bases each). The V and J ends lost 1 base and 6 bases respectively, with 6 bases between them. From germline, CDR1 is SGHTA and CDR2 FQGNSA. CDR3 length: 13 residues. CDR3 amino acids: CASSLGGSGELFF. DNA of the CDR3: TGTGCCAGCAGCTTAGGGGGGTCCGGGGAGCTGTTTTTT.

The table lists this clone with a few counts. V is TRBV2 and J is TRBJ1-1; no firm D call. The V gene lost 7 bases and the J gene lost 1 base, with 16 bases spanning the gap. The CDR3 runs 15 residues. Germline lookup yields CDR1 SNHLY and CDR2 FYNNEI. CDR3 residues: CASTVTGTQNTEAFF. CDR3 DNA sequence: TGTGCCAGCACGGTCACCGGCACCCAGAACACTGAAGCTTTCTTT.

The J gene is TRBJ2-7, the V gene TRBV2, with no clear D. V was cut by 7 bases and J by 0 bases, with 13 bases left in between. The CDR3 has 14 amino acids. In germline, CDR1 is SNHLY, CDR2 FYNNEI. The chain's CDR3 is CASIKTPSSYEQYF. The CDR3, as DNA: TGTGCCAGCATTAAAACACCAAGCTCCTACGAGCAGTACTTC. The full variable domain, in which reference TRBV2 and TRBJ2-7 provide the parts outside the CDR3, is EPEVTQTPSHQVTQMGQEVILRCVPISNHLYFYWYRQILGQKVEFLVSFYNNEISEKSEIFDDQFSVERPDGSNFTLKIRSTKLEDSAMYFCASIKTPSSYEQYFGPGTRLTVT.

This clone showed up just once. CDR3 region: CASSLTTGANQPQHF. The CDR3 nucleotides are TGTGCCAGCAGCTTAACGACAGGGGCCAATCAGCCCCAGCATTTT. The chain links TRBV7-6 to TRBJ1-5, with 8 bases matching TRBD1. This CDR3 has 15 residues. CDR1 and CDR2 from the germline V gene are SGHVS and FNYEAQ. The junction had 3 bases not matched to a gene; V was cut back by 2 bases and J by 3 bases.

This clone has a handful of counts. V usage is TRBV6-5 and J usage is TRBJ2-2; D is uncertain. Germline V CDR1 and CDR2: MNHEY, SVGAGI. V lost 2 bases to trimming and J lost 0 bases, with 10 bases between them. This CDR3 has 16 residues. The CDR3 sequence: CASSYGVSTNTGELFF. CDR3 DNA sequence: TGTGCCAGCAGTTACGGAGTTTCTACGAACACCGGGGAGCTGTTTTTT.

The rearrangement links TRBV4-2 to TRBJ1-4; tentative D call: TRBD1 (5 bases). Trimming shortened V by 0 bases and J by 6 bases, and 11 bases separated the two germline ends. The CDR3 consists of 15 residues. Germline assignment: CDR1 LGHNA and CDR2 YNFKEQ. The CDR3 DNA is TGTGCCAGCAGCCAAGACTGGGACGTGGATGAAAAACTGTTTTTT. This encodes CASSQDWDVDEKLFF.

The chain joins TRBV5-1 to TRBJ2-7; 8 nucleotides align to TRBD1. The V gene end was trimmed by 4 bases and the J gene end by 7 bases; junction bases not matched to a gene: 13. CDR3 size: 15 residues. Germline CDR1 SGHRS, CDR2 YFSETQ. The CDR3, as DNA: TGCGCCAGCAGCACCCAGGAGCAGGGGGCGGGTGAGCAGTACTTC. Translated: CASSTQEQGAGEQYF.

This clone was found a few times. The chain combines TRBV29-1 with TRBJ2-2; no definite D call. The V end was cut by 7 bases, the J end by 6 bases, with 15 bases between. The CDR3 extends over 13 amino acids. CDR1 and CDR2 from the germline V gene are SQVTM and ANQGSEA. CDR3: CSGSGTGAGELFF. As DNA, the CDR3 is TGCAGCGGATCCGGAACGGGCGCCGGGGAGCTGTTTTTT.

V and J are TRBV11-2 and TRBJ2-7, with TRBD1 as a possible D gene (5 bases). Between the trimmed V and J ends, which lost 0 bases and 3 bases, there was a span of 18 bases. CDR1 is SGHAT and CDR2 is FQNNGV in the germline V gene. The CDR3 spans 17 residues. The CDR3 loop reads CASSLDSGRRGFYEQYF. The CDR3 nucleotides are TGTGCCAGCAGCTTAGATAGTGGCAGAAGGGGCTTCTACGAGCAGTACTTC.

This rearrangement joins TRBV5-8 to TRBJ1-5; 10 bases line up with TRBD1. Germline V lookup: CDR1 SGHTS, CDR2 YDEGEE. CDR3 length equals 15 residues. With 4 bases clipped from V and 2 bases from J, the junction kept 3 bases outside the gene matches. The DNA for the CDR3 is TGTGCCAGCAGCCATGGACAGGGGGGCAATCAGCCCCAGCATTTT. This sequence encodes CASSHGQGGNQPQHF.

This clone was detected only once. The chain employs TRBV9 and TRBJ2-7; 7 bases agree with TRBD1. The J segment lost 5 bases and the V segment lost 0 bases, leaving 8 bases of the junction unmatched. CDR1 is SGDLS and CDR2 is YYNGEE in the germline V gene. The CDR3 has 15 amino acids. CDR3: CASSVDLGGLDEQYF. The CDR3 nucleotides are TGTGCCAGCAGCGTAGACCTAGGGGGCCTGGACGAGCAGTACTTC.

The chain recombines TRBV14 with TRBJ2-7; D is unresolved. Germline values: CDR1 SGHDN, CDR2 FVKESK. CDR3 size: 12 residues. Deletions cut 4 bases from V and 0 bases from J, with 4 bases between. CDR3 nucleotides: TGTGCCAGCAGCCGCCACTCCTACGAGCAGTACTTC. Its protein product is CASSRHSYEQYF.

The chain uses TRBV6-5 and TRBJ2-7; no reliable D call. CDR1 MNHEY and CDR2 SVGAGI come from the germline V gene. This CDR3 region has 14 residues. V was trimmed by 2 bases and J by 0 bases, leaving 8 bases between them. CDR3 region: CASSYLDGSYEQYF. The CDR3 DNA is TGTGCCAGCAGTTACCTCGACGGCTCCTACGAGCAGTACTTC.

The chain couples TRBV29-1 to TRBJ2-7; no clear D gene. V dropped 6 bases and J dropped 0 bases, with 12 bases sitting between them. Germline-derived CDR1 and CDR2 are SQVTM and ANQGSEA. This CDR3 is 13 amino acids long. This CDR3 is CSVASKSSYEQYF. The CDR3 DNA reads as TGCAGCGTGGCCTCAAAGAGCTCCTACGAGCAGTACTTC.

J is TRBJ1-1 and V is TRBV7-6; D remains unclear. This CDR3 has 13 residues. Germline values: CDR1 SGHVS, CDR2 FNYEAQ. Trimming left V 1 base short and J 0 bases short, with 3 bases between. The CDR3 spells CASSLGMNTEAFF. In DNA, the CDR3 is TGTGCCAGCAGCTTAGGGATGAACACTGAAGCTTTCTTT. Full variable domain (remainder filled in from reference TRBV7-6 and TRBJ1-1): GAGVSQSPRYKVTKRGQDVALRCDPISGHVSLYWYRQALGQGPEFLTYFNYEAQQDKSGLPNDRFSAERPEGSISTLTIQRTEQRDSAMYRCASSLGMNTEAFFGQGTRLTVV.

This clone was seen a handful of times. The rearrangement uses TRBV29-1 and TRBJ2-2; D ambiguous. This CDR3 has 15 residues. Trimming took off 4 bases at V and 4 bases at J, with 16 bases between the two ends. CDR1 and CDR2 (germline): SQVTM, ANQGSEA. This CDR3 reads CSVGNGIRSTGELFF. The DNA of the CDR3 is TGCAGCGTTGGGAACGGAATTCGGAGCACCGGGGAGCTGTTTTTT.

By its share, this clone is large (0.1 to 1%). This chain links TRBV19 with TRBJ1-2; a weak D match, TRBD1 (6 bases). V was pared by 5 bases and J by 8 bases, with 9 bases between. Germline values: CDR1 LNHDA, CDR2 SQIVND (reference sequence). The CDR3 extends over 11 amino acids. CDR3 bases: TGTGCCAGTAGTTCTGGGGGCGGCTACACCTTC. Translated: CASSSGGGYTF. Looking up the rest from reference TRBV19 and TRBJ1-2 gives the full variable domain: DGGITQSPKYLFRKEGQNVTLSCEQNLNHDAMYWYRQDPGQGLRLIYYSQIVNDFQKGDIAEGYSVSREKKESFPLTVTSAQKNPTAFYLCASSSGGGYTFGSGTRLTVV.